This T cell receptor (beta chain) was observed in a study of Ad26.COV2.S vaccination and SARS-CoV-2 variants. Study-wide results and caveats: Researchers cautioned that TCR breadth and depth analyses may have underestimated total T cell responses.

This clone has more than one count but fewer than ten. Its specificity is unknown. In germline, CDR1 is SGHTA, CDR2 FQGNSA. The junction had 4 bases not matched to a gene; V was cut back by 1 base and J by 10 bases. CDR3 size: 14 residues. Method: immunoSEQ multiplex PCR; TCRdb's copy keeps in-frame clones and lacks some. Of hundreds of thousands of clones listed, around nine tenths are singletons. The treatment is: about 20 received Ad26.COV2.S at low or high dose, single or two shots; about 5 received placebo; per-sample allocation not given. It was on day 63 after the first vaccine or placebo injection that samples were taken. Wuhan-strain spike was delivered by a replication-incompetent Ad26 vector.

The V gene is TRBV7-2, the J gene TRBJ1-6, with 7 positions matching TRBD1. Sample: peripheral blood, taken in a trial of Ad26.COV2.S vaccine versus placebo. The receptor's source is a person between 18 and 59 years old who received the Ad26.COV2.S COVID-19 vaccine or a placebo. CDR3: CASSLGTGGSPLHF. The CDR3 DNA reads TGTGCCAGCAGCTTAGGGACAGGAGGGTCACCCCTCCACTTT.